This T cell receptor (beta chain) was observed in a study of blood T cell repertoires in COVID-19. Some clones are missing from TCRdb's copy, which holds only in-frame ones; the method was immunoSEQ multiplex PCR. The sample lists some 200,000 clones; around 83% were seen once. The CDR3 length is 14 residues. The germline gives CDR1 SEHNR, CDR2 FQNEAQ (reference sequence). With 5 bases clipped from V and 5 bases from J, the junction kept 5 bases outside the gene matches. The clonotype originates from a man between 50 and 59 years old who had recovered from COVID-19. This chain uses TRBV7-9 with TRBJ2-1; 8 bases agree with TRBD2. The sequencing input was peripheral blood. CDR3 in amino acids: CASSEFSGNNEQFF. In DNA form, the CDR3 reads TGTGCCAGCAGCGAATTTAGCGGGAACAATGAGCAGTTCTTC.